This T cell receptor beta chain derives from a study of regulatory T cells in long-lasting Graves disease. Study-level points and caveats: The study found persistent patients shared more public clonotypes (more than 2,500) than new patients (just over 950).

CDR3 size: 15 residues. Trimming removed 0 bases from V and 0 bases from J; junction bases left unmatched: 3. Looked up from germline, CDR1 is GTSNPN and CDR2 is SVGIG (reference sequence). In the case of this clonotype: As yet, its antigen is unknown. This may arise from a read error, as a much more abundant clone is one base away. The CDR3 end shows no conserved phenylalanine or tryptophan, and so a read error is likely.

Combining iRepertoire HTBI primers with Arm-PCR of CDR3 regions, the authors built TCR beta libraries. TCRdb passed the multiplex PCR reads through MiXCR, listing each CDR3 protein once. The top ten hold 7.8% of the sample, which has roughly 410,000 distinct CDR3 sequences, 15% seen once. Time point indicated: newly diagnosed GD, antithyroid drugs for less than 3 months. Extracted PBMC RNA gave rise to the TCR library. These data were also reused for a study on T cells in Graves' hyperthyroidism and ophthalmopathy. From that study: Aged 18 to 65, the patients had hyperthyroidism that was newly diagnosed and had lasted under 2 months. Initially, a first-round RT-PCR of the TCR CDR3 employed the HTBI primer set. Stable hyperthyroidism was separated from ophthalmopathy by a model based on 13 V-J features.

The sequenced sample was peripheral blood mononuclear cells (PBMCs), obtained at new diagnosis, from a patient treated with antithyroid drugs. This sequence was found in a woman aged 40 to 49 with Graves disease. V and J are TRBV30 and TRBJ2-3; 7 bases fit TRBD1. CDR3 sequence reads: CAWSVGTVSTDTQYL. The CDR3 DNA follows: TGTGCCTGGAGTGTAGGGACAGTGAGCACAGATACGCAGTATTTA.